Sequencing of this TCR beta chain was carried out in a study of T-cell memory formation after mild COVID-19. Broader study findings: Some clones that responded were present in memory (sampled pre-infection), which suggests cross-reactive memory joined.

Via MiXCR, TCRdb re-called the 5' RACE reads, giving one row per CDR3 protein. This table has approximately 82,000 distinct CDR3 sequences, 9.5% to 15% appearing once. This clonotype was seen more than once but under ten times. Its antigen is still unknown. Germline V gene sequence: CDR1 LGHNA, CDR2 YSLEER. Between the trimmed V and J ends, which lost 3 bases and 4 bases, there was a span of 10 bases. This CDR3 has 14 residues. The chain is built from TRBV4-3 and TRBJ2-1; D gene ambiguous. The sequenced material came from PBMCs or a T cell subset sorted from them (not recorded which). The clonotype originates from a man between 18 and 35 years old who had mild COVID-19 (a few samples of this study predate the infection). Cell type and time point are not known. The CDR3 sequence is CASSQTAIYNEQFF. CDR3 nucleotides: TGCGCCAGCAGCCAGACTGCCATATACAATGAGCAGTTCTTC.